The 20 T cell receptor beta chains in this list originate from one sample, sequenced in a study of OX40 agonist ivuxolimab in advanced cancers. The data were produced by immunoSEQ multiplex PCR, yet TCRdb's version contains in-frame clones alone and is incomplete. Of about 12,000 clones listed, about 86% are singletons. This specimen was CD4+ or CD8+ T cells sorted from blood, taken in a trial of the OX40 agonist ivuxolimab. Receptors originate from an adult with an advanced solid tumor such as melanoma, head and neck, liver or kidney cancer.

This clone showed up just once. The rearrangement uses TRBV4-1 and TRBJ2-2; 10 positions agree with TRBD2. V lost 1 base to trimming and J lost 1 base; unmatched junction nucleotides: 3. This CDR3 region has 17 residues. Germline V lookup: CDR1 MGHRA, CDR2 YSYEKL. The CDR3 reads CASSQALAGGNTGELFF. CDR3 nucleotide sequence: TGCGCCAGCAGCCAAGCATTAGCGGGGGGGAACACCGGGGAGCTGTTTTTT.

The chain employs TRBV28 and TRBJ2-3; D gene uncertain. Germline values: CDR1 MDHEN, CDR2 SYDVKM. Trimming shortened V by 5 bases and J by 2 bases, and 8 bases separated the two germline ends. The CDR3 spans 13 residues. CDR3 nucleotide sequence: TGTGCCAGCAGTCACGGGCCCACAGATACGCAGTATTTT. This codes for CASSHGPTDTQYF. The variable domain in full, with the rest retrieved from reference TRBV28 and TRBJ2-3, is DVKVTQSSRYLVKRTGEKVFLECVQDMDHENMFWYRQDPGLGLRLIYFSYDVKMKEKGDIPEGYSVSREKKERFSLILESASTNQTSMYLCASSHGPTDTQYFGPGTRLTVL.

This chain links TRBV27 with TRBJ2-1; 7 bases line up with TRBD1. The CDR3 loop spans 15 amino acids. Unmatched junction bases numbered 12, after V lost 8 bases and J lost 5 bases. Per the germline V gene, CDR1 is MNHEY and CDR2 is SMNVEV (reference sequence). CDR3 nucleotides: TGTGCCAGCGGCAAACAGGGGACCTACCACAATGAGCAGTTCTTC. It codes for CASGKQGTYHNEQFF.

This sequence joins TRBV5-6 and TRBJ1-2, with TRBD1 as a possible D gene (5 bases). V was cut by 5 bases and J by 7 bases, with 15 bases left in between. CDR3 length: 13 residues. Looked up from germline, CDR1 is SGHDT and CDR2 is YYEEEE. CDR3 in amino acids: CASRPGGTGGYTF. In DNA, the CDR3 is TGTGCCAGCAGACCCGGAGGGACTGGTGGCTACACCTTC.

The chain's CDR3 is CASSGGSGGDTQYF. The CDR3 DNA follows: TGCGCCAGCAGTGGCGGGAGTGGAGGAGATACGCAGTATTTT. J is TRBJ2-3 and V is TRBV5-1, with 7 bases matching TRBD2. V lost 5 bases and J lost 5; bases outside the gene matches: 8. Germline values: CDR1 SGHRS, CDR2 YFSETQ. This CDR3 region has 14 residues.

V is TRBV7-7 and J is TRBJ2-5, with D tentatively TRBD2 (5 bases). The germline CDR1 and CDR2 sequences are SSHAT and FNYEAQ (reference sequence). Trimming took 1 base from V and 2 from J, leaving 8 bases between them. CDR3 length: 14 amino acids. The CDR3 bases are TGTGCCAGCAGCTTAGTTGGAGGTCAAGAGACCCAGTACTTC. Translated: CASSLVGGQETQYF.

This clone was seen only a few times. V is TRBV11-2 and J is TRBJ1-5; 10 bases line up with TRBD1. There are 15 residues in the CDR3. V shed 5 bases, J shed 4 bases, and the junction held 5 bases outside the gene matches. CDR1 SGHAT and CDR2 FQNNGV come from the germline V gene. The CDR3 protein is CASSGTGQGNQPQHF. Here the CDR3 DNA reads TGTGCCAGCAGCGGAACGGGACAGGGGAATCAGCCCCAGCATTTT. The variable domain in full, completed from reference TRBV11-2 and TRBJ1-5, reads EAGVAQSPRYKIIEKRQSVAFWCNPISGHATLYWYQQILGQGPKLLIQFQNNGVVDDSQLPKDRFSAERLKGVDSTLKIQPAKLEDSAVYLCASSGTGQGNQPQHFGDGTRLSIL.

The V gene is TRBV6-6, the J gene TRBJ2-2; D may be TRBD1 (6 bases). This CDR3 region has 13 residues. CDR1 and CDR2 (germline): MNHNY, SVGAGI (reference sequence). Trimming stripped 9 bases from V and 6 bases from J, with 14 bases between. The CDR3 region has the DNA TGTGCCAGTAGGGGGAGAGGCGCCGGGGAGCTGTTTTTT. This translates into CASRGRGAGELFF.

The chain links TRBV27 to TRBJ1-5; a possible D gene is TRBD1 (5 bases). The CDR3 consists of 14 residues. V lost 2 bases, J lost 5 bases, and 10 bases lay in between. Germline-derived CDR1 and CDR2 are MNHEY and SMNVEV (reference sequence). CDR3: CASSLRQGDQPQHF. For the CDR3, the DNA is TGTGCCAGCAGTTTACGGCAGGGAGATCAGCCCCAGCATTTT.

This chain links TRBV6-5 with TRBJ2-5; 12 nucleotides match TRBD2. V gave up 6 bases and J gave up 5 bases; unmatched junction bases: 7. This CDR3 has 15 amino acids. CDR1 and CDR2 (germline): MNHEY, SVGAGI. CDR3 nucleotides: TGTGCCAGCAGAGGACTAGCGGGGTTGAGGGAGACCCAGTACTTC. As protein: CASRGLAGLRETQYF.

This rearrangement joins TRBV7-8 to TRBJ2-7, with 10 bases aligning to TRBD1. Trimming cost V 5 bases and J 3 bases; bases outside gene matches: 10. The V gene's germline CDR1 is SGHVS and CDR2 FQNEAQ. The CDR3 length is 16 residues. The CDR3 loop is CASSISGGQGVYEQYF. The CDR3, as DNA: TGTGCCAGCAGCATTAGCGGAGGACAGGGGGTCTACGAGCAGTACTTC.

The chain links TRBV15 to TRBJ2-7; 9 bases map to TRBD1. Germline-derived CDR1 and CDR2 are LNHNV and YYDKDF (reference sequence). The V gene end was trimmed by 3 bases and the J gene end by 3 bases; junction bases not matched to a gene: 6. CDR3 length: 15 amino acids. The CDR3 DNA follows: TGTGCCACCAGCAGTCCCGGGACAGGGATCTACGAGCAGTACTTC. Protein: CATSSPGTGIYEQYF.

The gene calls are TRBV29-1 and TRBJ2-7; perhaps D is TRBD1 or TRBD2 (5 bases each). Germline V gives CDR1 SQVTM, CDR2 ANQGSEA. Trimming shortened V by 8 bases and J by 3 bases, and 32 bases separated the two germline ends. CDR3 size: 18 residues. The CDR3 DNA follows: TGCAGCAACCCACTTAACGGGACCAAACCAGCTGTAGGCTACGAGCAGTACTTC. Its translation is CSNPLNGTKPAVGYEQYF.

This chain connects TRBV2 to TRBJ2-7, with 8 bases lining up with TRBD2. The CDR3 has 13 amino acids. CDR1 and CDR2 (germline): SNHLY, FYNNEI. The trim removed 8 bases at V and 2 bases at J, leaving 5 bases unmatched. The CDR3, as DNA: TGTGCCAGCGCCACGGGGGGGGCCTACGAGCAGTACTTC. Residues: CASATGGAYEQYF.

In its sample, this clone was seen once. The chain links TRBV6-1 to TRBJ1-1, with D perhaps TRBD1 (5 bases). This CDR3 is built from 14 residues. Germline V gene sequence: CDR1 MNHNS, CDR2 SASEGT. The V gene lost 0 bases and the J gene lost 4 bases, with 9 bases spanning the gap. The DNA for the CDR3 is TGTGCCAGCAGTGAAGCCCGGAGGGGCACTGAAGCTTTCTTT. As protein: CASSEARRGTEAFF.

This chain connects TRBV4-1 to TRBJ2-2, with a possible D match to TRBD1 (6 bases). This CDR3 has 14 amino acids. CDR1 is MGHRA, CDR2 YSYEKL, per germline. The V end lost 4 bases, the J end lost 1 base, and 7 bases lay between the germline ends. The CDR3 reads CASSRTENTGELFF. The CDR3, as DNA: TGCGCCAGCAGCCGGACAGAGAACACCGGGGAGCTGTTTTTT.

The chain couples TRBV4-3 to TRBJ2-7; tentative D call: TRBD1 (5 bases). Germline-derived CDR1 and CDR2 are LGHNA and YSLEER. Trimming cost V 0 bases and J 3 bases, with 9 bases left between them. The CDR3 consists of 14 residues. CDR3 sequence: CASSQDRQGYEQYF. DNA of the CDR3: TGCGCCAGCAGCCAAGATCGGCAGGGCTACGAGCAGTACTTC.

The rearrangement uses TRBV4-3 and TRBJ1-2; D is unresolved. Per germline, CDR1 LGHNA and CDR2 YSLEER. The CDR3 spans 15 residues. V was clipped by 1 base and J by 4 bases, with 13 bases between them. CDR3 nucleotides: TGCGCCAGCAGCCAAGGGGATCGGGGTAGCTATGGCTACACCTTC. Protein sequence: CASSQGDRGSYGYTF.

V gene TRBV13 combines with J gene TRBJ1-1; D gene ambiguous. Germline CDR1 PRHDT, CDR2 FYEKMQ (reference sequence). The CDR3 contains 13 residues. Between the trimmed V and J ends, which lost 0 bases and 1 base, there was a span of 3 bases. CDR3 DNA: TGTGCCAGCAGCTTAGGGGGGAACACTGAAGCTTTCTTT. It encodes CASSLGGNTEAFF. Looking up the rest from reference TRBV13 and TRBJ1-1 gives the full variable domain: AAGVIQSPRHLIKEKRETATLKCYPIPRHDTVYWYQQGPGQDPQFLISFYEKMQSDKGSIPDRFSAQQFSDYHSELNMSSLELGDSALYFCASSLGGNTEAFFGQGTRLTVV.

The genes are TRBV7-2 and TRBJ2-2; D perhaps matches TRBD2 (6 bases). Germline V gene data show CDR1 as SGHTA and CDR2 as FQGNSA. V shed 3 bases and J shed 5 bases, with 13 bases lying between them. This CDR3 is 15 amino acids long. The CDR3 protein is CASSFPGLETGELFF. The CDR3 region has the DNA TGTGCCAGCAGCTTTCCGGGACTCGAGACCGGGGAGCTGTTTTTT. Together with reference TRBV7-2 and TRBJ2-2, the CDR3 gives the full variable domain: GAGVSQSPSNKVTEKGKDVELRCDPISGHTALYWYRQSLGQGLEFLIYFQGNSAPDKSGLPSDRFSAERTGGSVSTLTIQRTQQEDSAVYLCASSFPGLETGELFFGEGSRLTVL.